This TCR beta chain came from a study of blood T cell repertoires in COVID-19. This table comes from immunoSEQ multiplex PCR, and its TCRdb copy is limited to in-frame clones, with some not included. The sample contains around 250,000 clones, around 90% of which appear only once. CDR1 is MGHRA, CDR2 YSYEKL, per germline. The CDR3 is 14 residues long. The ends were cut back, 4 bases at V and 8 bases at J, with 15 bases in the middle. The TCR originated in a man between 40 and 49 years old who had been exposed to COVID-19. Input material: PBMCs or T cells enriched from blood (not recorded which). This sequence joins TRBV4-1 and TRBJ1-3; D gene uncertain. The CDR3 DNA is TGCGCCAGCAGCCCCTGGGGAGGGAGCGACACCATATATTTT. Translated: CASSPWGGSDTIYF.